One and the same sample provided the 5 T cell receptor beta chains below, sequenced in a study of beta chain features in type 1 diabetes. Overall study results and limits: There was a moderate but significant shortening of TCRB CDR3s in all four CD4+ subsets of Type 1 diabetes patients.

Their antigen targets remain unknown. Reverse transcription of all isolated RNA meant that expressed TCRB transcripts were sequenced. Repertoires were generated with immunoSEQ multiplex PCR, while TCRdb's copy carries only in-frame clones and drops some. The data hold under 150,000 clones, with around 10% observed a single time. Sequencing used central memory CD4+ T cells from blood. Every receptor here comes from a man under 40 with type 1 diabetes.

CDR3 sequence: CASSFIPGSYEQYF. The DNA of the CDR3 is TGCGCCAGCAGCTTTATCCCAGGGTCCTACGAGCAGTACTTC. This chain connects TRBV5-1 to TRBJ2-7, with D possibly being TRBD1 (5 bases). The V end lost 2 bases, the J end lost 1 base, and 10 bases lay between the germline ends. This CDR3 contains 14 residues. Germline V CDR1 and CDR2: SGHRS, YFSETQ.

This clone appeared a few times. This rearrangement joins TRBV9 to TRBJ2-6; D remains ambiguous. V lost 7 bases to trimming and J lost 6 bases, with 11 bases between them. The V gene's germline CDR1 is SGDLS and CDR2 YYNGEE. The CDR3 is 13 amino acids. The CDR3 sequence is CASAGVAANVLTF. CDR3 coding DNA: TGTGCCAGCGCAGGTGTTGCGGCCAACGTCCTGACTTTC.

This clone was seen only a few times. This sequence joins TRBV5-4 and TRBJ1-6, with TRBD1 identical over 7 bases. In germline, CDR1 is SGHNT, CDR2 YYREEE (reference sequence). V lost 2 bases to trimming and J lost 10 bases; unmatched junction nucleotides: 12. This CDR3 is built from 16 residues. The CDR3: CASSLAPGQTLSPLHF. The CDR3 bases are TGTGCCAGCAGCTTAGCTCCGGGACAGACATTATCACCCCTCCACTTT.

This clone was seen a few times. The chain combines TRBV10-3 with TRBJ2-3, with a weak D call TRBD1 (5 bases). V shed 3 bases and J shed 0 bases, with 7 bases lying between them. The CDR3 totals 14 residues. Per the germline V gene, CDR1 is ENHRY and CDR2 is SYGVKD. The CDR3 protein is CAISDDRSTDTQYF. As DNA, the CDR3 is TGTGCCATCAGTGATGACAGAAGCACAGATACGCAGTATTTT.

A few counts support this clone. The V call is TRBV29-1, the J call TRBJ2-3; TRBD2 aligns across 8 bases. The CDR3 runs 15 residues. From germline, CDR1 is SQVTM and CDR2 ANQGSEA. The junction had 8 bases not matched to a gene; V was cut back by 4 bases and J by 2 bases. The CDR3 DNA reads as TGCAGCGTTGTCTCAACGGGGGGGGTCACAGATACGCAGTATTTT. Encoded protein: CSVVSTGGVTDTQYF.